The entry below gives a single T cell receptor (beta chain) sequence along with its context. This CDR3 has 15 residues. Trimming took 2 bases from V and 4 from J, leaving 14 bases between them. Germline CDR1 is SGHAT and CDR2 is FQNNGV. The data derive from a study of early T cells in non-severe SARS-CoV-2 infection. For the study at large: Unsorted whole blood bulk RNA was sequenced, with unpaired chains.

TCRdb reprocessed the 5' RACE reads via MiXCR and lists one record per CDR3 protein. The sample records 30,000 to 45,000 distinct CDR3 sequences, 9% to 10% being singletons. The TCR was taken from an adult who was a healthcare worker with PCR-confirmed SARS-CoV-2 infection or an uninfected control (not recorded which). Sequencing input: whole blood. The chain couples TRBV11-2 to TRBJ1-1; D remains unclear. Written as DNA, the CDR3 is TGTGCCAGCAGCTTAAATGGTTGGATGAGCACTGAAGCTTTCTTT. Encoded protein: CASSLNGWMSTEAFF.